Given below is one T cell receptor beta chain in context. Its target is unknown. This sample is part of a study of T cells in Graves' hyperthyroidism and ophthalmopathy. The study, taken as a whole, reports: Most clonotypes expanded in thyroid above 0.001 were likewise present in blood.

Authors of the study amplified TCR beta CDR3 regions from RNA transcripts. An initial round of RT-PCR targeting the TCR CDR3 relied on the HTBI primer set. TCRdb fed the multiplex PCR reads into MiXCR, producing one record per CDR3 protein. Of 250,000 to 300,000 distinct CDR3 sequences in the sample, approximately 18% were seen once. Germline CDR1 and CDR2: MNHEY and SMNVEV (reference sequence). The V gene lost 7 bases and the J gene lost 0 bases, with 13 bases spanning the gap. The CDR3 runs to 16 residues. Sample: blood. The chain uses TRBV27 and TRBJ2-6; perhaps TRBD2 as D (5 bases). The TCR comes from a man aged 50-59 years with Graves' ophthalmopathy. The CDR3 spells CASTPLGNSGANVLTF. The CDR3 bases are TGTGCCAGCACACCCCTCGGGAACTCTGGGGCCAACGTCCTGACTTTC.